The source of this T cell receptor beta chain is a study of T cell repertoires in cytomegalovirus infection. Study as a whole: CMV infection together with matching HLA type was indicated by public TCR beta signatures. Study-wide results and limits: In two of eight donors, the top clonotype was HLA-C-restricted CMV-specific. There were carriers of CMV plus the relevant HLA, and cumulative public TCR beta family frequency identified them.

The germline gives CDR1 SGHTA, CDR2 FQGNSA. The junction had 4 bases not matched to a gene; V was cut back by 4 bases and J by 3 bases. The CDR3 has 14 residues. TCRdb reanalysed the reads using MiXCR and keeps one entry per CDR3 protein. The sample contains some 400,000 distinct CDR3 sequences, under 40% of which appear only once. The sample holds many counts of this clonotype. Antigen unknown. Sequenced sample: PBMCs. The gene calls are TRBV7-2 and TRBJ2-7; TRBD1 matches 9 bases. This clonotype originated in a human donor in good health (CMV status not recorded). Some clones in this sample may be carry-over from other donors' samples. The CDR3 loop reads CASSSDRGYYEQYF. The CDR3 DNA reads as TGTGCCAGCAGCTCGGACAGGGGATACTACGAGCAGTACTTC.